The source of this TCR beta chain is a study of vaccination effects on CD4 cells after COVID-19. Findings of the study overall: By a late point after vaccination, infection- and vaccine-induced clones had shrunk markedly through clonal contraction. Most post-vaccine spike-reactive clones in convalescents were new, not infection-derived.

ViraFEST used viral peptide pools to expand antigen-specific CD4+ T cells before sequencing. The culture ran for approximately 11 days before CD4+ T cells were isolated. Sometime from March through December 2020, the person acquired a SARS-CoV-2 infection that PCR confirmed. Peptides at approximately 10 ug/ml and IL-2 at 10 IU/ml were added to some 1.9 million PBMC per well. Replacing half the medium with IL-2 medium was done on days 3 and 7. The germline V and J ends were trimmed by 2 bases and 3 bases, with 8 bases remaining between them. Germline CDR1 reads SGHTA; CDR2 reads FQGNSA. The CDR3 totals 13 residues. Concerning this clone: Its target is not known.

The repertoire was sequenced with immunoSEQ multiplex PCR; TCRdb's copy has only in-frame clones and lacks some. The sample has 20,000 to 25,000 clones, more than 70% seen once; the top ten hold 37%. The TCR comes from a human donor who had a prior SARS-CoV-2 infection. The chain is built from TRBV7-2 and TRBJ2-7; possibly TRBD1 for D (6 bases). This specimen was CD4+ T cells from PBMCs cultured with a peptide pool, taken before COVID-19 vaccination. CDR3 nucleotides: TGTGCCAGCAGCTTACACAGGGACTACGAGCAGTACTTC. It yields the protein CASSLHRDYEQYF. Variable domain in full (rest from reference TRBV7-2 and TRBJ2-7): GAGVSQSPSNKVTEKGKDVELRCDPISGHTALYWYRQSLGQGLEFLIYFQGNSAPDKSGLPSDRFSAERTGGSVSTLTIQRTQQEDSAVYLCASSLHRDYEQYFGPGTRLTVT.